This T cell receptor (beta chain) was recovered during a study of T cell changes during pregnancy in multiple sclerosis. The trim removed 0 bases at V and 5 bases at J, leaving 6 bases unmatched. Germline values: CDR1 SGHRS, CDR2 YFSETQ. This CDR3 comprises 15 residues. The protocol was immunoSEQ multiplex PCR, while the TCRdb copy is restricted to in-frame clones and leaves out a portion. Altogether tens of thousands of clones are present, 85% to 90% being singletons, with the ten largest covering around 0.6%. The rearrangement joins TRBV5-1 to TRBJ1-1; 8 nucleotides align to TRBD1. The source was CD4+ T cells from peripheral blood mononuclear cells, collected in the first trimester of pregnancy. The source is a female donor with multiple sclerosis, enrolled in a pregnancy study. The CDR3 nucleotides read TGCGCCAGCAGCTTGGACTCAGGGGGCAAAACTGAAGCTTTCTTT. Encoded protein: CASSLDSGGKTEAFF.